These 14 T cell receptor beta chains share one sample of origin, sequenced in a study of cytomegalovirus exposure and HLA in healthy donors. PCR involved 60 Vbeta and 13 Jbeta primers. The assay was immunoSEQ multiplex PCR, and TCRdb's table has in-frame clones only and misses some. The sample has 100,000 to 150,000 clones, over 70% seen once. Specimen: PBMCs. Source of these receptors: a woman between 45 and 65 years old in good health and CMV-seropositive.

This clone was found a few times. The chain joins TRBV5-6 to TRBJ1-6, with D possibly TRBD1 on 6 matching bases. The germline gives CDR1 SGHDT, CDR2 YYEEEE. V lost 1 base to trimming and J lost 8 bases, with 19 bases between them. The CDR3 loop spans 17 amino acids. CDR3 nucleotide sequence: TGTGCCAGCAGCTTGCGGGACACTGACTGGGTGGATTCACCCCTCCACTTT. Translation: CASSLRDTDWVDSPLHF.

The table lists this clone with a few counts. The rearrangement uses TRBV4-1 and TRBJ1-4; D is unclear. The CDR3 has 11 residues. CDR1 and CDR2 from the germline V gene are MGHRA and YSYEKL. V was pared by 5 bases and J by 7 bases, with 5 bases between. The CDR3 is CASSSGEKLFF. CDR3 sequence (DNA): TGCGCCAGCAGCTCGGGTGAAAAACTGTTTTTT.

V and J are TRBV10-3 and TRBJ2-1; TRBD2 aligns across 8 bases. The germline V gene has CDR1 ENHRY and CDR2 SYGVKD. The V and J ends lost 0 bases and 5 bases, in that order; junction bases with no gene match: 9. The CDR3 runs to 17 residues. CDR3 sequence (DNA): TGTGCCATCAGTGAGTCGGCCGGGACTAGTTTCCACAATGAGCAGTTCTTC. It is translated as CAISESAGTSFHNEQFF.

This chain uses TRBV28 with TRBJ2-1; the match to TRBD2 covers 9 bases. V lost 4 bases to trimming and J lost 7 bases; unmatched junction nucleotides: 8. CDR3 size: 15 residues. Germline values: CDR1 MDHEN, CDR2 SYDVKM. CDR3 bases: TGTGCCAGCAGTTCAGGTAGCGGGAGAGCGAATGAGCAGTTCTTC. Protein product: CASSSGSGRANEQFF.

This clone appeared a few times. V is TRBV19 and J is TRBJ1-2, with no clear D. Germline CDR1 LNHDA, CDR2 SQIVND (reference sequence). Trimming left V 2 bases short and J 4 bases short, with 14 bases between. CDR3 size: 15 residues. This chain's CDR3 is CASSIKTHIPYGYTF. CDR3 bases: TGTGCCAGTAGTATAAAGACACATATTCCCTATGGCTACACCTTC.

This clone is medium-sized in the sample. This CDR3 reads CASSLLAGNYEQYF. CDR3 in DNA: TGCGCCAGCAGCTTACTAGCGGGAAACTACGAGCAGTACTTC. The V gene is TRBV5-1, the J gene TRBJ2-7; TRBD2 matches at 10 bases. The CDR3 length is 14 residues. CDR1 and CDR2 from the germline V gene are SGHRS and YFSETQ. Trimming took 2 bases from V and 3 from J; bases not matched to a gene: 2.

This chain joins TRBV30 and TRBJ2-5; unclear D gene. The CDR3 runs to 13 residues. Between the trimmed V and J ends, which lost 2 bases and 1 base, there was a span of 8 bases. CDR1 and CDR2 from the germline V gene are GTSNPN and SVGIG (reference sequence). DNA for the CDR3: TGTGCCTGGAGTAAGACTCGCCAAGAGACCCAGTACTTC. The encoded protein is CAWSKTRQETQYF.

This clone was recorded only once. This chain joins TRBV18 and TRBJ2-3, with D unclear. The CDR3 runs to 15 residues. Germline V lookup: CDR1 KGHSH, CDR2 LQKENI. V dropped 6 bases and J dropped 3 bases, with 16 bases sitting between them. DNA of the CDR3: TGTGCCAGCTCGCCAGACCCGACTGGGACAGATACGCAGTATTTT. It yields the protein CASSPDPTGTDTQYF. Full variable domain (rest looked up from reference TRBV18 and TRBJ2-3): NAGVMQNPRHLVRRRGQEARLRCSPMKGHSHVYWYRQLPEEGLKFMVYLQKENIIDESGMPKERFSAEFPKEGPSILRIQQVVRGDSAAYFCASSPDPTGTDTQYFGPGTRLTVL.

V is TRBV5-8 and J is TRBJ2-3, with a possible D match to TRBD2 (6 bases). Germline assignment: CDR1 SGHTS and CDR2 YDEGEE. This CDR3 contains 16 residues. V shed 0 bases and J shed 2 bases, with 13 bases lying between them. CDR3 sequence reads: CASSLGDSGITDTQYF. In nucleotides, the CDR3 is TGTGCCAGCAGCTTGGGGGATAGCGGCATCACAGATACGCAGTATTTT.

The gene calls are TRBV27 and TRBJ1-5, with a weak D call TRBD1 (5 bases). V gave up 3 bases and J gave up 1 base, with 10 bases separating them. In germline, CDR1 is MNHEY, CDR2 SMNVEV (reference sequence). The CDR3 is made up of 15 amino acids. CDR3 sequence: CASSLTPGSNQPQHF. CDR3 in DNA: TGTGCCAGCAGTTTGACGCCAGGGAGCAATCAGCCCCAGCATTTT.

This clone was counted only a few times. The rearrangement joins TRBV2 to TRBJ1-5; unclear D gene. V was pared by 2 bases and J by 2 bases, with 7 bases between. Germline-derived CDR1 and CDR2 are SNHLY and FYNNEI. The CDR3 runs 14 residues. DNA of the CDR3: TGTGCCAGCAGTGAACATGTAGGCAATCAGCCCCAGCATTTT. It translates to CASSEHVGNQPQHF.

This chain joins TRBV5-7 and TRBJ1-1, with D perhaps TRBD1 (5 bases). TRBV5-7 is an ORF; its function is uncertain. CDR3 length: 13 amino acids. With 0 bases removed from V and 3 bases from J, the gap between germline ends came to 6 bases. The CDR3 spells CASSLGGDTEAFF. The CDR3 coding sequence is TGTGCCAGCAGCTTGGGGGGGGACACTGAAGCTTTCTTT.

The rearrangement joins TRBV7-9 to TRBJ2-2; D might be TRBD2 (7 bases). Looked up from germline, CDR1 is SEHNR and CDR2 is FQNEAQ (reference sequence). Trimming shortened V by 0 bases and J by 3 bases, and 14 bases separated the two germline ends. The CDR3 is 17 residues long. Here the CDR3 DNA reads TGTGCCAGCAGCTTAGCGTGGGGGCTAGCGGACACCGGGGAGCTGTTTTTT. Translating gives CASSLAWGLADTGELFF.

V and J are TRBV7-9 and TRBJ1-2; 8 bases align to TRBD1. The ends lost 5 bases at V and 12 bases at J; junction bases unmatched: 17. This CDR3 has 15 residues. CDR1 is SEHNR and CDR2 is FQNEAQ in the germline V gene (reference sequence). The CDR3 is CASSLGGQGARLDTF. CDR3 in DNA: TGTGCCAGCAGCCTGGGGGGCCAGGGGGCGCGTCTTGACACCTTC.